This T cell receptor beta chain originates from a study of blood T cell repertoires in COVID-19. The overall study: COVID-19 samples, acute and convalescent, were from the United States, Italy and Spain. The analysed material was cDNA or gDNA that came from T cells, B-cell-depleted T cells, or PBMCs.

Methods used by the authors: Reference gene primer amplification yielded estimated nucleated cell counts. Profiled with immunoSEQ multiplex PCR; TCRdb holds only in-frame clones, not every one. D and trimming come from the DNA, and the V and J calls and clone size come from that table. The sample has about 400,000 clones; 89% are singletons. The V gene's germline CDR1 is SGHKS and CDR2 YYEKEE (reference sequence). The V segment lost 3 bases and the J segment 6 bases; nucleotides outside the gene matches: 6. This CDR3 region has 16 residues. This clone appeared a single time. The clonotype comes from a man aged 35-49 years with acute or convalescent COVID-19. This chain joins TRBV5-5 and TRBJ1-6; TRBD1 matches 10 bases. The sequenced material came from peripheral blood. CDR3: CASSWTGQGTNSPLHF. CDR3 nucleotide sequence: TGTGCCAGCAGCTGGACGGGACAGGGGACTAATTCACCCCTCCACTTT.